This T cell receptor (beta chain) was captured by sequencing in a study of blood T cell repertoires in COVID-19. Whole-study context: Sites in the United States, Italy and Spain provided acute and convalescent COVID-19 samples. PBMCs, B-cell-depleted T cells, or T cells were the source of the cDNA or gDNA that made up the material.

How the authors handled the data: Amplification of reference gene primers was used by the study to estimate nucleated cell counts. Clones were sequenced by immunoSEQ multiplex PCR, and TCRdb holds only the in-frame ones, with some missing. From that table come the V and J calls and clone size; the DNA was used to work out D and trimming. In the table there are approximately 250,000 clones, roughly 86% of which are singletons. The CDR3 length is 18 residues. Per germline, CDR1 MNHEY and CDR2 SVGEGT. J was trimmed by 3 bases and V by 5 bases; bases with no gene match: 13. The clonotype was recovered from a man aged 35-49 years with active or convalescent COVID-19. The specimen was peripheral blood. The rearrangement uses TRBV6-2 or TRBV6-3 and TRBJ2-2; 9 bases agree with TRBD1. The CDR3 coding sequence is TGTGCCAGCAGTCACAATACGGGGACAGGGTCGGACACCGGGGAGCTGTTTTTT. The encoded protein is CASSHNTGTGSDTGELFF.